A single sample is the source of the 6 T cell receptor beta chains below, sequenced in a study of CD8 T cells in Susac syndrome. Random hexamers were used to reverse transcribe the RNA input (about 0.5 to 1 ug). MiXCR was run by TCRdb on the immunoSEQ multiplex PCR reads, yielding one entry per CDR3 protein. Among fewer than 350,000 distinct CDR3 sequences, 92% were seen once, and the ten largest hold about 0.07%. Sequencing input: CD4+ T cells from PBMCs. The receptors originated from a human donor with multiple sclerosis.

V gene TRBV7-2 combines with J gene TRBJ2-3, with D maybe TRBD2 (6 bases). Germline-derived CDR1 and CDR2 are SGHTA and FQGNSA. V gave up 1 base and J gave up 1 base, with 18 bases separating them. The CDR3 consists of 18 residues. Here the CDR3 reads CASSLGWGGSGRTDTQYF. In DNA, the CDR3 is TGTGCCAGCAGCTTAGGGTGGGGCGGTAGCGGACGCACAGATACGCAGTATTTT.

The chain couples TRBV10-3 to TRBJ2-1, with 7 bases fitting TRBD1. Germline V gene data show CDR1 as ENHRY and CDR2 as SYGVKD. V lost 4 bases to trimming and J lost 12 bases; unmatched junction nucleotides: 15. This CDR3 spans 15 amino acids. This chain's CDR3 is CAISVKGTESGWQFF. CDR3 sequence (DNA): TGTGCCATCAGTGTAAAAGGGACAGAAAGTGGGTGGCAGTTCTTC.

V usage is TRBV4-1 and J usage is TRBJ2-7, with 13 bases aligning to TRBD2. Trimming removed 0 bases from V and 2 bases from J; junction bases left unmatched: 4. This CDR3 is built from 17 residues. CDR1 is MGHRA, CDR2 YSYEKL, per germline. The DNA for the CDR3 is TGCGCCAGCAGCCAAGATCGGACTAGCGGGGGAACCTACGAGCAGTACTTC. Translated, it gives CASSQDRTSGGTYEQYF.

The chain employs TRBV7-9 and TRBJ2-3; D possibly corresponds to TRBD2 (6 bases). Germline V CDR1 and CDR2: SEHNR, FQNEAQ (reference sequence). V dropped 5 bases and J dropped 1 base, with 13 bases sitting between them. The CDR3 contains 15 residues. The CDR3 here is CASSPGSVRTDTQYF. CDR3 bases: TGTGCCAGCAGCCCCGGGAGCGTACGCACAGATACGCAGTATTTT.

The chain couples TRBV29-1 to TRBJ2-1; 12 bases align to TRBD2. Germline V gives CDR1 SQVTM, CDR2 ANQGSEA. The CDR3 has 14 amino acids. V shed 4 bases, J shed 9 bases, and the junction held 7 bases outside the gene matches. Here the CDR3 DNA reads TGCAGCGTTGGACTAGCGGGAGACAGGGGTGAGCAGTTCTTC. Protein product: CSVGLAGDRGEQFF.

CDR3 sequence reads: CASSSPPRAQHF. CDR3 bases: TGTGCCAGCAGCTCCCCACCGCGAGCCCAGCATTTT. The chain is built from TRBV7-2 and TRBJ1-5; D call uncertain. Germline CDR1 is SGHTA and CDR2 is FQGNSA. Trimming removed 4 bases at V and 11 bases at J, with 12 bases between. CDR3 length equals 12 residues.